These 26 T cell receptor beta chains were sequenced from one sample in a study of neurological immune-mediated disorders. In TCRdb, the 5' RACE reads were re-called with MiXCR into one record per CDR3 protein. The sample contains around 30,000 distinct CDR3 sequences, approximately 4.2% of which appear only once. Sequenced input: PBMCs. The receptors were gathered from a man between 18 and 35 years old in good health.

This clonotype was seen at least ten times. The chain carries TRBV4-1 and TRBJ1-4; TRBD1 matches 7 bases. CDR3 length equals 17 residues. Germline V gives CDR1 MGHRA, CDR2 YSYEKL. V was clipped by 7 bases and J by 5 bases; unmatched bases: 16. CDR3 in amino acids: CASTRSGQPNANEKLFF. The DNA for the CDR3 is TGCGCCAGCACCAGGTCGGGACAGCCGAACGCGAATGAAAAACTGTTTTTT.

This clonotype was observed many times. The J gene is TRBJ2-5, the V gene TRBV12-3 or TRBV12-4; the D is unclear. The V and J ends lost 3 bases and 0 bases respectively, with 11 bases between them. The CDR3 is 15 amino acids. CDR3 in amino acids: CASSFTPANQETQYF. The CDR3 DNA reads as TGTGCCAGCAGTTTTACCCCCGCCAACCAAGAGACCCAGTACTTC.

This clonotype has ten or more counts. The V call is TRBV25-1, the J call TRBJ1-2; no clear D. The CDR3 runs 13 residues. Trimming took off 5 bases at V and 0 bases at J, with 7 bases between the two ends. The germline CDR1 and CDR2 sequences are MGHDK and SYGVNS. In DNA form, the CDR3 reads TGTGCCAGCAGTCGAGGAACTAACTATGGCTACACCTTC. Translating gives CASSRGTNYGYTF.

This clonotype was detected many times. V is TRBV5-1 and J is TRBJ2-3; the D is unclear. Looked up from germline, CDR1 is SGHRS and CDR2 is YFSETQ. Trimming pared 0 bases from V and 3 bases from J, leaving 11 bases between. CDR3 length: 15 amino acids. The CDR3 loop reads CASSLAAHGTDTQYF. The CDR3 region has the DNA TGCGCCAGCAGCTTGGCGGCCCATGGGACAGATACGCAGTATTTT. The full variable domain, rest sourced from reference TRBV5-1 and TRBJ2-3, is KAGVTQTPRYLIKTRGQQVTLSCSPISGHRSVSWYQQTPGQGLQFLFEYFSETQRNKGNFPGRFSGRQFSNSRSEMNVSTLELGDSALYLCASSLAAHGTDTQYFGPGTRLTVL.

This clonotype has at least ten counts. The chain joins TRBV7-2 to TRBJ2-2; D is perhaps TRBD1 (5 bases). CDR3 length equals 15 residues. V was cut by 5 bases and J by 5 bases, with 15 bases left in between. Per the germline V gene, CDR1 is SGHTA and CDR2 is FQGNSA. The CDR3 reads CASSQDTGGTGELFF. DNA for the CDR3: TGTGCCAGCAGCCAGGACACGGGTGGGACCGGGGAGCTGTTTTTT.

This clonotype was seen many times. V gene TRBV29-1 combines with J gene TRBJ2-3; D remains unclear. V lost 4 bases and J lost 2, with 4 bases in between. Germline V gives CDR1 SQVTM, CDR2 ANQGSEA. The CDR3 runs 11 residues. The CDR3 region has the DNA TGCAGCGTTGCCCCCACAGATACGCAGTATTTT. Residues: CSVAPTDTQYF.

This clonotype was recorded at least ten times. The chain links TRBV27 to TRBJ1-1, with D perhaps TRBD1 (6 bases). Trimming took 0 bases from V and 3 from J, leaving 14 bases between them. This CDR3 comprises 16 residues. The germline gives CDR1 MNHEY, CDR2 SMNVEV (reference sequence). The CDR3 sequence: CASSLSLRGKYTEAFF. CDR3 in DNA: TGTGCCAGCAGTTTATCGCTAAGGGGGAAGTACACTGAAGCTTTCTTT.

This clonotype has ten or more counts. This chain uses TRBV20-1 with TRBJ1-1; D ambiguous. V was shortened by 5 bases and J by 0 bases, with 13 bases between the two germline ends. CDR3 length: 14 amino acids. CDR1 is DFQATT, CDR2 SNEGSKA, per germline (reference sequence). The CDR3 sequence is CSAFTRPVNTEAFF. DNA of the CDR3: TGCAGTGCTTTCACACGTCCGGTGAACACTGAAGCTTTCTTT.

At least ten counts were recorded for this clonotype. This chain links TRBV6-2 or TRBV6-3 with TRBJ1-2; TRBD1 might be the D (6 bases). Per the germline V gene, CDR1 is MNHEY and CDR2 is SVGEGT. CDR3 length equals 12 residues. Trimming left V 10 bases short and J 5 bases short, with 14 bases between. The chain's CDR3 is CATQEQGYGYTF. Here the CDR3 DNA reads TGTGCCACCCAAGAGCAGGGGTATGGCTACACCTTC.

Many counts were recorded for this clonotype. The CDR3 here is CASSYSGQREDTEAFF. The CDR3 DNA reads TGTGCCAGCAGTTACTCCGGCCAAAGAGAGGACACTGAAGCTTTCTTT. This chain joins TRBV6-2 or TRBV6-3 and TRBJ1-1, with D hard to call. Trimming stripped 0 bases from V and 3 bases from J, with 14 bases between. Germline-derived CDR1 and CDR2 are MNHEY and SVGEGT. The CDR3 has 16 residues.

This clonotype occurred a few times. The chain employs TRBV20-1 and TRBJ2-3; D gene unclear. CDR1 DFQATT and CDR2 SNEGSKA come from the germline V gene (reference sequence). This CDR3 spans 16 amino acids. Trimming took off 1 base at V and 0 bases at J, with 14 bases between the two ends. The CDR3 here is CSARVTSTSSTDTQYF. The CDR3 bases are TGCAGTGCTAGAGTGACCTCAACCTCTAGCACAGATACGCAGTATTTT.

This clonotype has a count of ten or more. V usage is TRBV5-1 and J usage is TRBJ1-1; a possible D gene is TRBD1 (6 bases). CDR3 length: 15 amino acids. CDR1 SGHRS and CDR2 YFSETQ come from the germline V gene. Trimming took 4 bases from V and 4 from J, leaving 17 bases between them. The CDR3 DNA reads TGCGCCAGCAGCCTGAGTTGGGGAGGGGGCACTGAAGCTTTCTTT. Amino acid sequence: CASSLSWGGGTEAFF.

In its sample, this clonotype was seen many times. The genes are TRBV11-2 and TRBJ1-1; D is undetermined. The CDR3 sequence is 15 residues long. V lost 1 base, J lost 0 bases, and 9 bases lay in between. Per the germline V gene, CDR1 is SGHAT and CDR2 is FQNNGV. CDR3 DNA sequence: TGTGCCAGCAGCTTAGGCCCGGGAATGAACACTGAAGCTTTCTTT. It translates to CASSLGPGMNTEAFF.

This clonotype appeared many times. V gene TRBV12-3 or TRBV12-4 combines with J gene TRBJ2-3; 11 nucleotides align to TRBD2. This CDR3 is 12 amino acids long. V lost 6 bases and J lost 10; bases outside the gene matches: 3. The CDR3: CASRSLAGAQYF. CDR3 nucleotides: TGTGCCAGCAGGTCACTAGCGGGGGCGCAGTATTTT.

This clonotype was observed many times. The chain has TRBV5-6 and TRBJ2-7, with a weak D call TRBD1 (6 bases). The CDR3 is made up of 12 amino acids. The germline V gene encodes CDR1 SGHDT and CDR2 YYEEEE. Trimming took 0 bases from V and 6 from J, leaving 7 bases between them. Written as DNA, the CDR3 is TGTGCCAGCAGCTTGGGGACAGCCGAGCAGTACTTC. Amino acids: CASSLGTAEQYF.

This clonotype occurred many times. The J gene is TRBJ2-1, the V gene TRBV5-1; D is tentatively TRBD1 or TRBD2 (5 bases each). The CDR3 loop spans 14 amino acids. Germline V CDR1 and CDR2: SGHRS, YFSETQ. V lost 2 bases, J lost 7 bases, and 13 bases lay in between. In DNA form, the CDR3 reads TGCGCCAGCAGCTTCGGGGCTAGCAGTAATGAGCAGTTCTTC. It is translated as CASSFGASSNEQFF.

This clonotype was seen repeatedly, ten times or more. V usage is TRBV20-1 and J usage is TRBJ1-5, with 8 positions matching TRBD1. CDR1 is DFQATT and CDR2 is SNEGSKA in the germline V gene (reference sequence). V lost 6 bases, J lost 6 bases, and 4 bases stayed unmatched. This CDR3 contains 12 residues. Written as DNA, the CDR3 is TGCAGTGCCGACAGGGGTAGTCAGCCCCAGCATTTT. Translated, it gives CSADRGSQPQHF.

This clonotype was recorded at least ten times. The chain uses TRBV15 and TRBJ2-5; TRBD1 is a possible D gene (5 bases). This CDR3 spans 15 amino acids. Germline CDR1 is LNHNV and CDR2 is YYDKDF (reference sequence). Trimming pared 2 bases from V and 4 bases from J, leaving 14 bases between. The CDR3 spells CATSRFRGSGETQYF. DNA of the CDR3: TGTGCCACCAGCAGATTTAGGGGTTCTGGAGAGACCCAGTACTTC.

Ten or more counts support this clonotype. The chain links TRBV6-5 to TRBJ1-2; the D gene is possibly TRBD1 (5 bases). CDR3 size: 15 residues. Between the trimmed V and J ends, which lost 6 bases and 1 base, there was a span of 15 bases. Germline CDR1 MNHEY, CDR2 SVGAGI. The CDR3 sequence is CASSLRGANNYGYTF. Here the CDR3 DNA reads TGTGCCAGCAGCTTGAGGGGCGCTAATAACTATGGCTACACCTTC.

This clonotype showed up many times. V gene TRBV6-2 or TRBV6-3 combines with J gene TRBJ2-2, with D possibly being TRBD2 (6 bases). This CDR3 contains 17 residues. CDR1 and CDR2 from the germline V gene are MNHEY and SVGEGT. V was shortened by 0 bases and J by 3 bases, with 14 bases between the two germline ends. CDR3 in amino acids: CASSYSNTGEDTGELFF. CDR3 DNA: TGTGCCAGCAGTTACTCGAACACTGGGGAGGACACCGGGGAGCTGTTTTTT.

This chain links TRBV6-4 with TRBJ2-3; TRBD2 agrees at 9 bases. Trimming took 0 bases from V and 3 from J; bases not matched to a gene: 1. CDR3 length: 15 amino acids. Germline CDR1 is MRHNA and CDR2 is SNTAGT. This CDR3 reads CASSDSRGGTDTQYF. As DNA, the CDR3 is TGTGCCAGCAGTGACTCGCGGGGGGGTACAGATACGCAGTATTTT.

The CDR3 nucleotides read TGTGCCAGCAACCAAAATACTCTCAATGAGCAGTTCTTC. The encoded protein is CASNQNTLNEQFF. This sequence joins TRBV2 and TRBJ2-1; D ambiguous. Germline V gene lookup returns CDR1 SNHLY and CDR2 FYNNEI. The ends were cut back, 7 bases at V and 6 bases at J, with 13 bases in the middle. CDR3 size: 13 residues.

There are many counts of this clonotype. V and J are TRBV20-1 and TRBJ1-6, with 10 positions matching TRBD1. Germline V gene data show CDR1 as DFQATT and CDR2 as SNEGSKA (reference sequence). This CDR3 is 14 amino acids long. V was pared by 7 bases and J by 10 bases, with 10 bases of the junction left unmatched. CDR3 amino acids: CSVPEGQGRSPLHF. As DNA, the CDR3 is TGCAGTGTTCCCGAGGGACAGGGGAGATCACCCCTCCACTTT.

At least ten counts were recorded for this clonotype. The chain carries TRBV6-5 and TRBJ1-3; the D gene is possibly TRBD1 (5 bases). CDR3 size: 15 residues. Trimming took 6 bases from V and 0 from J, leaving 12 bases between them. Per germline, CDR1 MNHEY and CDR2 SVGAGI. CDR3 nucleotide sequence: TGTGCCAGCAGCCCGACAGTCCGCTCTGGAAACACCATATATTTT. Amino acid sequence: CASSPTVRSGNTIYF.

This clonotype was recorded at least ten times. This chain joins TRBV20-1 and TRBJ1-3; D call uncertain. CDR3 length: 11 amino acids. The germline gives CDR1 DFQATT, CDR2 SNEGSKA (reference sequence). The V end was cut by 6 bases, the J end by 4 bases, with 7 bases between. The CDR3 reads CSAPIGNTIYF. The CDR3 nucleotides are TGCAGTGCCCCCATAGGAAACACCATATATTTT.

There are many counts of this clonotype. The chain is built from TRBV20-1 and TRBJ2-5; 10 bases agree with TRBD2. With 5 bases clipped from V and 0 bases from J, the junction kept 12 bases outside the gene matches. Germline CDR1 and CDR2: DFQATT and SNEGSKA (reference sequence). The CDR3 consists of 17 residues. The CDR3 reads CSAAPGLAQMYQETQYF. In nucleotides, the CDR3 is TGCAGTGCTGCCCCGGGACTAGCGCAGATGTACCAAGAGACCCAGTACTTC.